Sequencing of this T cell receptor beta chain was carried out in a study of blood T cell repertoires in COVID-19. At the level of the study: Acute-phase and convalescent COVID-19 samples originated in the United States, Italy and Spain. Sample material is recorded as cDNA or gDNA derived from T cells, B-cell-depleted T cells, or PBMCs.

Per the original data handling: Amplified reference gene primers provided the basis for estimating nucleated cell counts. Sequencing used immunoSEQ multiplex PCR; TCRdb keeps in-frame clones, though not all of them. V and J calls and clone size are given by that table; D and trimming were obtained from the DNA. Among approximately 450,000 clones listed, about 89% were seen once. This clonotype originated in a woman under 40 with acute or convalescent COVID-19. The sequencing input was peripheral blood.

The CDR3 sequence: CASRDQPQGPYEQYF. The CDR3 DNA reads TGTGCCAGCAGGGACCAGCCCCAGGGTCCCTACGAGCAGTACTTC. The V gene is TRBV6-5, the J gene TRBJ2-7; maybe TRBD1 (5 bases). CDR1 and CDR2 from the germline V gene are MNHEY and SVGAGI. With 6 bases removed from V and 2 bases from J, the gap between germline ends came to 17 bases. The CDR3 extends over 15 amino acids.